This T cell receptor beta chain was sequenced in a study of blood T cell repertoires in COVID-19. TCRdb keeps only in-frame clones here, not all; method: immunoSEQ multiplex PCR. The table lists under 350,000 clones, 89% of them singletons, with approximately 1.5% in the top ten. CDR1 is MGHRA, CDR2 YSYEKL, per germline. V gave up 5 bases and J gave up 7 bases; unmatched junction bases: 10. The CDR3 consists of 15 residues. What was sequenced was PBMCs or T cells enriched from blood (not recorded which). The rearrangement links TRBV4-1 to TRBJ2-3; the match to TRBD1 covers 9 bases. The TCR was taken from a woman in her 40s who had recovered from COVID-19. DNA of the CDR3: TGCGCCAGCAGCTCACCGGGACAGGGAAAGTATACGCAGTATTTT. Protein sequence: CASSSPGQGKYTQYF.